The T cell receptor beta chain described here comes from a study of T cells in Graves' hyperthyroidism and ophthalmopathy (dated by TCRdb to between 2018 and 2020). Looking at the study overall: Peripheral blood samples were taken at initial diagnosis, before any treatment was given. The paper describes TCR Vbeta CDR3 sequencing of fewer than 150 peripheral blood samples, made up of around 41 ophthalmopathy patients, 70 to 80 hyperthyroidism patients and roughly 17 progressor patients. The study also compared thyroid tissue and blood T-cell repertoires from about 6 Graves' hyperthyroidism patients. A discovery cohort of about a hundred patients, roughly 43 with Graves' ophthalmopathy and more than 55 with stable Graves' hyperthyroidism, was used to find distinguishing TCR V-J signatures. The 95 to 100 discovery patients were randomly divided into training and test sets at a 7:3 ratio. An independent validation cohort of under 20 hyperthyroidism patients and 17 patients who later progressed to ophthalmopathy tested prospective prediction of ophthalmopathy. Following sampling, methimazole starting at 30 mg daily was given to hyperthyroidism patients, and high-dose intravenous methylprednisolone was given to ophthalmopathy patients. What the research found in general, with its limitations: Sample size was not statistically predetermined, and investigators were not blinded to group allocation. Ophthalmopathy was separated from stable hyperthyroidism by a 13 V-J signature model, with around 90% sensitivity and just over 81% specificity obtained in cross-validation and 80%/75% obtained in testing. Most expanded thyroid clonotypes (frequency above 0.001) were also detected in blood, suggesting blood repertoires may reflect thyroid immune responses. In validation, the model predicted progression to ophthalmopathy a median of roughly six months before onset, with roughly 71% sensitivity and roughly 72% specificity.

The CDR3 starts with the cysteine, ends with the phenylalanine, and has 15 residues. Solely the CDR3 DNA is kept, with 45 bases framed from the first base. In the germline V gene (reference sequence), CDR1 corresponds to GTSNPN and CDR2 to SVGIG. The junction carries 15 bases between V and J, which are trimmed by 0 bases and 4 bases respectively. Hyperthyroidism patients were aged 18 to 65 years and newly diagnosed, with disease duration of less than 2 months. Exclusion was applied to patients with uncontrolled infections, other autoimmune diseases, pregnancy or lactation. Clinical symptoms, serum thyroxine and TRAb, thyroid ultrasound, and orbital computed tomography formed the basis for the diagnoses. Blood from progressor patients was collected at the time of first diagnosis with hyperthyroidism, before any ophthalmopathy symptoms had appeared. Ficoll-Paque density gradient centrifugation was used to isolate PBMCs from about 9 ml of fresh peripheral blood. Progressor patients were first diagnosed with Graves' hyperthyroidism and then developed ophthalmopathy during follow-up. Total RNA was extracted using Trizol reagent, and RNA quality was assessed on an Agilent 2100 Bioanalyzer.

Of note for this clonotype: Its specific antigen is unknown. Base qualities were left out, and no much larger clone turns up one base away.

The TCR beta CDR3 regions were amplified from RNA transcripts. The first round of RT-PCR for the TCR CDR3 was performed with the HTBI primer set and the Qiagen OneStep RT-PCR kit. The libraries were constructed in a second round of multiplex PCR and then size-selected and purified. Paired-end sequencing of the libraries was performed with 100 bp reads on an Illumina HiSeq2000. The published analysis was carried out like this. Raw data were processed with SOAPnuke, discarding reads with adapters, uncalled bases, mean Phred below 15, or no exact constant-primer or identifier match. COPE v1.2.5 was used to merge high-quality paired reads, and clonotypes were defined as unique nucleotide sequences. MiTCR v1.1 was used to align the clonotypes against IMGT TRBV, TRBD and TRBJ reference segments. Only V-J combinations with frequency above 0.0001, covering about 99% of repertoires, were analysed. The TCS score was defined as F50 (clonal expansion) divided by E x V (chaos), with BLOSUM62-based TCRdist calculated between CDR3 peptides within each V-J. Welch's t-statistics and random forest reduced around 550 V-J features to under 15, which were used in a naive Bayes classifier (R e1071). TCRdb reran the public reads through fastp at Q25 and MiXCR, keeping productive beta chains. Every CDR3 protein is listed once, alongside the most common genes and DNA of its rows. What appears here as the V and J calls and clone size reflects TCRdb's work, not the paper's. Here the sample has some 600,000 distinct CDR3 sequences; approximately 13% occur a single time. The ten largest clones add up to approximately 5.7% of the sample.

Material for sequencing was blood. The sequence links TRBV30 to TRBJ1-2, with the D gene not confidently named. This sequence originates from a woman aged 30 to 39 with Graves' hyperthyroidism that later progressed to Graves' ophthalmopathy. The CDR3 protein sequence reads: CAWSVLALRGYGYTF. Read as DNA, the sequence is TGTGCCTGGAGTGTACTGGCGCTACGGGGCTATGGCTACACCTTC.